The 17 T cell receptor beta chains below come from one sample, sequenced in a study of cytomegalovirus exposure and HLA in healthy donors. PCR used 60 Vbeta primers and 13 Jbeta primers. Produced via immunoSEQ multiplex PCR; TCRdb's table is partial and in-frame only. The sample has about 150,000 clones; roughly 84% are singletons. The material sequenced was PBMCs. These receptors were obtained from a boy younger than 10 in good health and CMV-seronegative.

The chain carries TRBV7-2 and TRBJ1-1; unclear D gene. V was pared by 4 bases and J by 5 bases, with 14 bases between. Germline V gene lookup returns CDR1 SGHTA and CDR2 FQGNSA. This CDR3 has 14 amino acids. CDR3 in DNA: TGTGCCAGCAGCTCACCGGGGTTATGGACTGAAGCTTTCTTT. It encodes CASSSPGLWTEAFF.

This rearrangement joins TRBV28 to TRBJ1-5, with D unresolved. The germline V and J ends were trimmed by 7 bases and 2 bases, with 12 bases remaining between them. Germline loops: CDR1 MDHEN, CDR2 SYDVKM. CDR3 length equals 14 residues. The CDR3: CASTNNLRNQPQHF. The CDR3 nucleotides read TGTGCCAGCACCAACAACCTGCGCAATCAGCCCCAGCATTTT.

In its sample, this clone was seen a few times. The J gene is TRBJ1-1, the V gene TRBV7-2; 8 nucleotides line up with TRBD1. V shed 4 bases and J 5 bases; nucleotides not matched to a gene: 6. The CDR3 contains 14 residues. Germline CDR1 and CDR2: SGHTA and FQGNSA. DNA of the CDR3: TGTGCCAGCAGCTCGATACAGGGGGGGACTGAAGCTTTCTTT. Translation gives CASSSIQGGTEAFF.

The chain carries TRBV6-6 and TRBJ2-2, with a weak D call TRBD2 (6 bases). Germline V gene lookup returns CDR1 MNHNY and CDR2 SVGAGI (reference sequence). V lost 5 bases and J lost 6, with 16 bases in between. The CDR3 runs 15 residues. The CDR3 DNA reads TGTGCCAGCAGTCAGACTAGAAATGGACCCGGGGAGCTGTTTTTT. It is translated as CASSQTRNGPGELFF.

This chain links TRBV15 with TRBJ1-5; D gene uncertain. The germline V gene encodes CDR1 LNHNV and CDR2 YYDKDF (reference sequence). V was clipped by 3 bases and J by 1 base, with 7 bases between them. The CDR3 runs 14 residues. DNA for the CDR3: TGTGCCACCAGCAGTCTAGGAAGCAATCAGCCCCAGCATTTT. Protein sequence: CATSSLGSNQPQHF.

The chain uses TRBV5-4 and TRBJ2-1, with a tentative D call TRBD2 (5 bases). CDR3 length: 13 amino acids. Germline values: CDR1 SGHNT, CDR2 YYREEE (reference sequence). V shed 4 bases and J shed 6 bases, with 11 bases lying between them. CDR3 in amino acids: CASSIGGFNEQFF. The CDR3 DNA is TGTGCCAGCAGCATAGGCGGGTTCAATGAGCAGTTCTTC.

The V gene is TRBV30, the J gene TRBJ1-5; 8 nucleotides align to TRBD1. CDR1 and CDR2 from the germline V gene are GTSNPN and SVGIG (reference sequence). The CDR3 sequence is 13 residues long. Losses at the gene ends were 3 bases for V and 4 bases for J; bases not matched to a gene: 2. The CDR3 protein is CAWRQGVNQPQHF. CDR3 nucleotides: TGTGCCTGGAGACAGGGGGTGAATCAGCCCCAGCATTTT.

The V and J genes are TRBV28 and TRBJ2-2, with TRBD1 matching over 7 bases. Unmatched junction bases numbered 22, after V lost 8 bases and J lost 4 bases. CDR1 MDHEN and CDR2 SYDVKM come from the germline V gene. This CDR3 has 19 residues. The CDR3, as DNA: TGTGCCAGCGGTGGGCGGAGTAGGACCGGGACAGTAGGCACCGGGGAGCTGTTTTTT. Encoded protein: CASGGRSRTGTVGTGELFF.

The rearrangement uses TRBV7-9 and TRBJ1-1, with TRBD1 matching over 7 bases. Trimming removed 1 base from V and 0 bases from J; junction bases left unmatched: 5. CDR1 SEHNR and CDR2 FQNEAQ come from the germline V gene (reference sequence). The CDR3 length is 16 residues. DNA for the CDR3: TGTGCCAGCAGCTTAGTCGGGACAGCCATGAACACTGAAGCTTTCTTT. It translates to CASSLVGTAMNTEAFF.

This clone was counted at least ten times. The rearrangement links TRBV25-1 to TRBJ1-3, with D hard to call. Trimming took 4 bases from V and 2 from J, leaving 12 bases between them. The CDR3 length is 15 residues. The germline V gene has CDR1 MGHDK and CDR2 SYGVNS. CDR3 in amino acids: CASSGAFSTGNTIYF. CDR3 nucleotides: TGTGCCAGCAGTGGGGCATTCAGCACTGGAAACACCATATATTTT. The whole variable domain, filled in from reference TRBV25-1 and TRBJ1-3, reads EADIYQTPRYLVIGTGKKITLECSQTMGHDKMYWYQQDPGMELHLIHYSYGVNSTEKGDLSSESTVSRIRTEHFPLTLESARPSHTSQYLCASSGAFSTGNTIYFGEGSWLTVV.

V is TRBV6-4 and J is TRBJ2-3, with 11 nucleotides matching TRBD1. CDR3 size: 15 residues. Germline CDR1 reads MRHNA; CDR2 reads SNTAGT. Unmatched junction bases numbered 3, after V lost 6 bases and J lost 1 base. CDR3 nucleotide sequence: TGTGCCAGCAGCCCGGGACAGGGGGGCACAGATACGCAGTATTTT. Amino acids: CASSPGQGGTDTQYF.

This rearrangement joins TRBV7-2 to TRBJ2-5; no clear D gene. The V gene's germline CDR1 is SGHTA and CDR2 FQGNSA. Between the trimmed V and J ends, which lost 1 base and 1 base, there was a span of 16 bases. The CDR3 runs to 17 residues. CDR3 protein: CASSLGDSSAPQETQYF. CDR3 coding DNA: TGTGCCAGCAGCTTAGGTGACTCAAGCGCCCCCCAAGAGACCCAGTACTTC.

The rearrangement links TRBV27 to TRBJ1-4; D is undetermined. Trimming left V 5 bases short and J 7 bases short, with 14 bases between. The CDR3 covers 14 residues. The germline V gene has CDR1 MNHEY and CDR2 SMNVEV (reference sequence). CDR3 in amino acids: CASSVALSGEKLFF. In DNA form, the CDR3 reads TGTGCCAGCAGTGTCGCCCTATCTGGTGAAAAACTGTTTTTT.

The V call is TRBV7-6, the J call TRBJ2-1, with 15 bases matching TRBD2. Trimming cost V 1 base and J 8 bases; bases outside gene matches: 3. The CDR3 runs to 16 residues. Germline V lookup: CDR1 SGHVS, CDR2 FNYEAQ. CDR3 nucleotide sequence: TGTGCCAGCAGCTTAGGGACTAGCGGGAGGGCCTATGAGCAGTTCTTC. The encoded protein is CASSLGTSGRAYEQFF.

This clone was observed a few times. V gene TRBV12-5 combines with J gene TRBJ1-5; D is unresolved. This CDR3 has 13 residues. Trimming removed 2 bases at V and 1 base at J, with 3 bases between. Germline loops: CDR1 LGHNT, CDR2 FRNRAP. Written as DNA, the CDR3 is TGTGCTAGTGGTTTGCGGAGCAATCAGCCCCAGCATTTT. Translated, it gives CASGLRSNQPQHF.

This chain uses TRBV11-2 with TRBJ2-6; 8 bases are shared with TRBD2. Trimming took 8 bases from V and 1 from J; bases not matched to a gene: 1. The CDR3 is 14 amino acids. Germline loops: CDR1 SGHAT, CDR2 FQNNGV. CDR3 protein: CASERGSGANVLTF. CDR3 DNA sequence: TGTGCCAGCGAGCGGGGGTCTGGGGCCAACGTCCTGACTTTC.

This clone was detected once. V gene TRBV6-5 combines with J gene TRBJ1-2; 11 bases line up with TRBD1. CDR3 size: 15 residues. The germline CDR1 and CDR2 sequences are MNHEY and SVGAGI. V dropped 6 bases and J dropped 4; count of bases not matched to a gene: 7. CDR3 nucleotides: TGTGCCAGCAGCTCTCCCGGGACAGGGGGCTATGGCTACACCTTC. Protein: CASSSPGTGGYGYTF.